This entry lists 8 T cell receptor beta chains sequenced from one sample in a study of T cell changes during pregnancy in multiple sclerosis. Here immunoSEQ multiplex PCR was the method, and the copy in TCRdb shows in-frame clones only, minus some. The table includes some 85,000 clones, around 94% detected once. The sample consisted of peripheral blood, taken in the third trimester of pregnancy. These receptors all come from a female donor with multiple sclerosis, enrolled in a pregnancy study.

The chain joins TRBV6-1 to TRBJ2-2, with D possibly matching TRBD1 (5 bases). The CDR3 is 13 amino acids. Germline values: CDR1 MNHNS, CDR2 SASEGT. The V gene lost 8 bases and the J gene lost 9 bases, with 16 bases spanning the gap. The CDR3, as DNA: TGTGCCAGCCAACCACAGGTTAACCGGGAGCTGTTTTTT. This translates into CASQPQVNRELFF.

This chain connects TRBV7-6 to TRBJ2-1; 9 bases map to TRBD2. The germline V gene encodes CDR1 SGHVS and CDR2 FNYEAQ. This CDR3 comprises 14 residues. Losses at the gene ends were 10 bases for V and 8 bases for J; bases not matched to a gene: 12. In nucleotides, the CDR3 is TGTGCCACCAGGCCCTTAGCGGGGGTGTATGAGCAGTTCTTC. Its translation: CATRPLAGVYEQFF.

The rearrangement joins TRBV4-2 to TRBJ2-7; 12 bases line up with TRBD2. This CDR3 is 18 amino acids long. Germline V gene data show CDR1 as LGHNA and CDR2 as YNFKEQ. V trimming: 1 base; J trimming: 7 bases; junction bases outside the gene matches: 14. CDR3 in DNA: TGTGCCAGCAGCCAAGTTTCGGGGGGGACTAGCGGGTTTAGAGAGCAGTACTTC. It translates to CASSQVSGGTSGFREQYF.

The J gene is TRBJ2-1, the V gene TRBV18; 9 bases are a match to TRBD1. Trimming cost V 6 bases and J 0 bases; bases outside gene matches: 6. Per the germline V gene, CDR1 is KGHSH and CDR2 is LQKENI. This CDR3 contains 16 residues. CDR3 region: CASSTTGGFSYNEQFF. The CDR3, as DNA: TGTGCCAGCTCGACGACAGGGGGTTTCTCCTACAATGAGCAGTTCTTC.

The rearrangement links TRBV7-3 to TRBJ2-1; TRBD2 matches 9 bases. The V and J ends lost 0 bases and 6 bases, in that order; junction bases with no gene match: 9. The CDR3 consists of 17 residues. Germline V gives CDR1 SGHTA, CDR2 FQGTGA. CDR3 protein: CASSLTFAGTSINEQFF. CDR3 bases: TGTGCCAGCAGCTTAACGTTCGCCGGGACTAGCATCAATGAGCAGTTCTTC. Drawing the rest from reference TRBV7-3 and TRBJ2-1, the complete variable domain is GAGVSQTPSNKVTEKGKYVELRCDPISGHTALYWYRQSLGQGPEFLIYFQGTGAADDSGLPNDRFFAVRPEGSVSTLKIQRTERGDSAVYLCASSLTFAGTSINEQFFGPGTRLTVL.

The chain links TRBV29-1 to TRBJ1-2, with D uncertain. The CDR3 consists of 13 residues. Per the germline V gene, CDR1 is SQVTM and CDR2 is ANQGSEA. Trimming left V 1 base short and J 5 bases short, with 11 bases between. This chain's CDR3 is CSVEGWQAYGYTF. In nucleotides, the CDR3 is TGCAGCGTTGAAGGCTGGCAGGCGTATGGCTACACCTTC.

The chain uses TRBV5-1 and TRBJ2-7; no clear D gene. Trimming took 0 bases from V and 4 from J, leaving 11 bases between them. Germline V CDR1 and CDR2: SGHRS, YFSETQ. The CDR3 spans 14 residues. CDR3: CASSLVVGVYEQYF. The CDR3 DNA follows: TGCGCCAGCAGCTTGGTGGTCGGAGTTTACGAGCAGTACTTC.

The chain employs TRBV9 and TRBJ2-7; the match to TRBD1 covers 7 bases. Unmatched junction bases numbered 13, after V lost 0 bases and J lost 7 bases. The CDR3 has 16 amino acids. Germline V CDR1 and CDR2: SGDLS, YYNGEE. Here the CDR3 DNA reads TGTGCCAGCAGCGTAGATAGTTGGAAGGGGGCAGGGGAGCAGTACTTC. Residues: CASSVDSWKGAGEQYF. Full variable domain (outside the CDR3, taken from reference TRBV9 and TRBJ2-7): DSGVTQTPKHLITATGQRVTLRCSPRSGDLSVYWYQQSLDQGLQFLIQYYNGEERAKGNILERFSAQQFPDLHSELNLSSLELGDSALYFCASSVDSWKGAGEQYFGPGTRLTVT.